Below are 23 T cell receptor beta chains sequenced from a single sample in a study of molecular identifiers for immune sequencing clone quantification. TCRdb re-analysed the PCR reads in MiXCR, keeping a single row per CDR3 protein. The sample includes about 510,000 distinct CDR3 sequences, roughly 25% of them seen just once. The material sequenced was naive CD8+ T cells from blood, with Jurkat cell RNA spiked in. Sample subset: FACS-sorted CD8+CD4-CCR7+CD45RA+ naive T cells. The receptors were sampled from a human donor in good health. Some libraries in this study had Jurkat cell RNA spiked in.

This clonotype showed up just a few times. The chain carries TRBV6-5 and TRBJ2-1; maybe TRBD2 (5 bases). Germline V gene sequence: CDR1 MNHEY, CDR2 SVGAGI. The CDR3 extends over 12 amino acids. V was cut by 10 bases and J by 4 bases, with 11 bases left in between. Here the CDR3 reads CATRSGYNEQFF. In nucleotides, the CDR3 is TGTGCCACGAGGAGCGGATACAATGAGCAGTTCTTC.

To note about this clonotype: The CDR3 end shows no conserved phenylalanine or tryptophan, and so a read error is likely. V is TRBV18 and J is TRBJ2-7; 8 bases fit TRBD1. CDR3 size: 16 residues. V shed 1 base, J shed 4 bases, and the junction held 9 bases outside the gene matches. Per the germline V gene, CDR1 is KGHSH and CDR2 is LQKENI. CDR3 in DNA: TGTGCCAGCTCACCACGGGACAGGAGGGGGATGTACGAGCAGTACTCC. It translates to CASSPRDRRGMYEQYS.

The rearrangement uses TRBV7-2 and TRBJ2-1; 11 nucleotides line up with TRBD2. V dropped 4 bases and J dropped 8; count of bases not matched to a gene: 7. The CDR3 is made up of 15 amino acids. Germline lookup yields CDR1 SGHTA and CDR2 FQGNSA. The CDR3 loop is CASSYLAGGRDEQFF. The CDR3 DNA follows: TGTGCCAGCAGCTACTTAGCGGGAGGGCGGGATGAGCAGTTCTTC.

This clonotype occurred many times. The chain has TRBV12-3 or TRBV12-4 and TRBJ2-3; the match to TRBD2 covers 8 bases. J gave up 4 bases and V 3 bases, and 3 bases lay outside the gene matches. The CDR3 has 14 amino acids. CDR3 DNA sequence: TGTGCCAGCAGTTTGGGTAGCGGGGCAGATACGCAGTATTTT. This codes for CASSLGSGADTQYF.

In its sample, this clonotype was seen many times. V gene TRBV6-2 or TRBV6-3 combines with J gene TRBJ1-2; possibly TRBD1 for D (5 bases). The V gene's germline CDR1 is MNHEY and CDR2 SVGEGT. This CDR3 region has 16 residues. V dropped 6 bases and J dropped 8 bases, with 25 bases sitting between them. Here the CDR3 reads CASSFTLTGPRDGYTF. In DNA, the CDR3 is TGTGCCAGCAGCTTCACCTTAACAGGTCCCCGGGACGGCTACACCTTC.

This clonotype was detected only a few times. The chain recombines TRBV20-1 with TRBJ2-1, with D possibly being TRBD1 (6 bases). There are 15 residues in the CDR3. Germline lookup yields CDR1 DFQATT and CDR2 SNEGSKA (reference sequence). Deletions cut 0 bases from V and 8 bases from J, with 17 bases between. CDR3 loop: CSARDYGTHVDEQFF. The CDR3 nucleotides read TGCAGTGCTAGAGATTACGGGACACACGTCGATGAGCAGTTCTTC.

This chain connects TRBV4-2 to TRBJ2-1; no definite D call. There are 14 residues in the CDR3. The V end lost 0 bases, the J end lost 8 bases, and 11 bases lay between the germline ends. Germline V lookup: CDR1 LGHNA, CDR2 YNFKEQ. The CDR3 DNA is TGTGCCAGCAGCCAAGAAGAAGCCGCGGATGAGCAGTTCTTC. Amino acids: CASSQEEAADEQFF.

This clonotype was recorded at least ten times. The chain couples TRBV7-6 to TRBJ2-3, with D maybe TRBD2 (6 bases). Germline lookup yields CDR1 SGHVS and CDR2 FNYEAQ. V was cut by 4 bases and J by 1 base, with 12 bases left in between. The CDR3 runs 15 residues. The CDR3 nucleotides read TGTGCCAGCAGCTCTCTTGGGGAGGGCACAGATACGCAGTATTTT. As protein: CASSSLGEGTDTQYF. Full variable domain (rest looked up from reference TRBV7-6 and TRBJ2-3): GAGVSQSPRYKVTKRGQDVALRCDPISGHVSLYWYRQALGQGPEFLTYFNYEAQQDKSGLPNDRFSAERPEGSISTLTIQRTEQRDSAMYRCASSSLGEGTDTQYFGPGTRLTVL.

The chain links TRBV6-2 or TRBV6-3 to TRBJ2-5; TRBD2 is a possible D gene (5 bases). This CDR3 has 13 amino acids. The germline V gene encodes CDR1 MNHEY and CDR2 SVGEGT. Trimming removed 6 bases at V and 5 bases at J, with 13 bases between. The CDR3 spells CASRAAGAETQYF. CDR3 sequence (DNA): TGTGCCAGCAGGGCGGCGGGTGCTGAGACCCAGTACTTC.

CDR3 residues: CASSLELAGFYEQYF. CDR3 DNA: TGTGCCAGCAGTTTAGAACTAGCGGGATTCTACGAGCAGTACTTC. This chain uses TRBV6-2 or TRBV6-3 with TRBJ2-7; TRBD2 matches at 10 bases. CDR3 length: 15 amino acids. Losses at the gene ends were 4 bases for V and 3 bases for J; bases not matched to a gene: 6. CDR1 MNHEY and CDR2 SVGEGT come from the germline V gene.

This clonotype was counted a few times. The chain employs TRBV7-9 and TRBJ2-7; 8 bases agree with TRBD1. The J segment lost 5 bases and the V segment lost 5 bases, leaving 5 bases of the junction unmatched. The germline CDR1 and CDR2 sequences are SEHNR and FQNEAQ (reference sequence). This CDR3 spans 13 amino acids. The CDR3 bases are TGTGCCAGCAGCCATACGACAGGGGACGAGCAGTACTTC. It yields the protein CASSHTTGDEQYF.

In regard to this clonotype: This sequence may be a read error, since a much larger clone differs from it by one base. CDR3 DNA: TGTGCCAGCGGCTTGGGGGTCCTCTATGGCTACACCTTC. Translating it yields CASGLGVLYGYTF. The chain is built from TRBV5-3 and TRBJ1-2, with D maybe TRBD1 (5 bases). TRBV5-3 is identified as an open reading frame with a role that is uncertain. This CDR3 region has 13 residues. Trimming removed 8 bases at V and 4 bases at J, with 15 bases between.

A note on this clonotype: This may arise from a read error, as a much more abundant clone is one base away. The V call is TRBV2, the J call TRBJ2-1; tentatively, D is TRBD2 (6 bases). Per the germline V gene, CDR1 is SNHLY and CDR2 is FYNNEI. V lost 11 bases to trimming and J lost 5 bases, with 19 bases between them. The CDR3 loop spans 14 amino acids. The CDR3 here is CAAPTGRGNNEQFF. DNA for the CDR3: TGTGCCGCCCCCACCGGGAGAGGGAACAATGAGCAGTTCTTC. Based on the CDR3 plus reference TRBV2 and TRBJ2-1, the full variable domain is EPEVTQTPSHQVTQMGQEVILRCVPISNHLYFYWYRQILGQKVEFLVSFYNNEISEKSEIFDDQFSVERPDGSNFTLKIRSTKLEDSAMYFCAAPTGRGNNEQFFGPGTRLTVL.

Here the CDR3 reads CSTSENTGELFF. Here the CDR3 DNA reads TGCAGCACCAGCGAGAACACCGGGGAGCTGTTTTTT. This chain connects TRBV29-1 to TRBJ2-2; D unclear. The CDR3 is made up of 12 amino acids. V lost 8 bases and J lost 1, with 8 bases in between. Germline V gene lookup returns CDR1 SQVTM and CDR2 ANQGSEA.

The sample holds a few counts of this clonotype. The V call is TRBV2, the J call TRBJ1-2; D possibly corresponds to TRBD1 (6 bases). The CDR3 covers 15 residues. CDR1 SNHLY and CDR2 FYNNEI come from the germline V gene. The V end was cut by 4 bases, the J end by 4 bases, with 16 bases between. The chain's CDR3 is CASSVEDRTFYGYTF. For the CDR3, the DNA is TGTGCCAGCAGTGTTGAGGACAGAACCTTCTATGGCTACACCTTC.

This clonotype has ten or more counts. The V and J genes are TRBV2 and TRBJ2-7; D possibly uses TRBD1 or TRBD2 (5 bases each). Germline assignment: CDR1 SNHLY and CDR2 FYNNEI. The CDR3 covers 15 residues. V lost 8 bases, J lost 0 bases, and 17 bases lay in between. CDR3 sequence (DNA): TGTGCCAGCCTGAGTACGGCAGGGACCTCCTACGAGCAGTACTTC. It translates to CASLSTAGTSYEQYF.

This clonotype was seen a few times. This chain uses TRBV12-3 or TRBV12-4 with TRBJ2-7, with TRBD1 matching over 12 bases. This CDR3 has 15 residues. The ends lost 5 bases at V and 2 bases at J; junction bases unmatched: 4. CDR3 sequence reads: CASSPGQGAAYEQYF. The CDR3 DNA sequence: TGTGCCAGCAGTCCGGGACAGGGGGCCGCCTACGAGCAGTACTTC.

For this clonotype: Germline is not matched at one junction end, which may reflect a read error. The chain combines TRBV27 with TRBJ2-3; the D gene could be TRBD1 or TRBD2 (6 bases each). The CDR3 contains 14 residues. CDR1 is MNHEY, CDR2 SMNVEV, per germline (reference sequence). This chain's CDR3 is CASSWVGGTDAQYF. The CDR3 DNA reads as TGTGCCAGCAGTTGGGTGGGGGGCACAGATGCGCAGTATTTT.

In this sample, this clonotype turned up a few times. The chain uses TRBV6-2 or TRBV6-3 and TRBJ2-1; 11 bases align to TRBD2. CDR1 is MNHEY and CDR2 is SVGEGT in the germline V gene. With 6 bases clipped from V and 7 bases from J, the junction kept 11 bases outside the gene matches. The CDR3 spans 16 residues. In nucleotides, the CDR3 is TGTGCCAGCAGCCCTAATGGGGCTAGCGGGGGGAATGAGCAGTTCTTC. Its translation: CASSPNGASGGNEQFF.

This clonotype was detected many times. The chain carries TRBV25-1 and TRBJ2-7; D perhaps matches TRBD2 (6 bases). CDR3 length: 12 amino acids. Germline values: CDR1 MGHDK, CDR2 SYGVNS. The V gene lost 4 bases and the J gene lost 3 bases, with 7 bases spanning the gap. The CDR3 protein is CASSAGDYEQYF. The CDR3 bases are TGTGCCAGCAGTGCGGGGGACTACGAGCAGTACTTC.

As regards this clonotype: A much larger clone is a single base away; this may be a read error. No conserved phenylalanine or tryptophan ends this CDR3, so it is likely a read error. V is TRBV7-2 and J is TRBJ2-3, with 12 bases aligning to TRBD2. Germline V lookup: CDR1 SGHTA, CDR2 FQGNSA. The V segment lost 6 bases and the J segment 0 bases; nucleotides outside the gene matches: 7. CDR3 length: 17 residues. DNA for the CDR3: TGTGCCAGCAGAAAGTCCGGACTAGCGGGGAGCACAGATACGCAGTATGTT. This encodes CASRKSGLAGSTDTQYV.

In its sample, this clonotype was seen many times. The V call is TRBV12-3 or TRBV12-4, the J call TRBJ2-3; tentatively, D is TRBD1 or TRBD2 (5 bases each). This CDR3 has 15 amino acids. V dropped 6 bases and J dropped 2 bases, with 15 bases sitting between them. CDR3: CASSSPGAYTDTQYF. CDR3 nucleotides: TGTGCCAGCAGCTCCCCCGGGGCTTACACAGATACGCAGTATTTT.

This clonotype was counted between two and nine times. The V and J genes are TRBV10-3 and TRBJ2-7, with 7 bases that match TRBD1. Germline CDR1 reads ENHRY; CDR2 reads SYGVKD. This CDR3 has 14 residues. J lost 4 bases, V lost 2 bases, and 5 bases had no gene match. CDR3 sequence: CAISEDRVLYEQYF. CDR3 bases: TGTGCCATCAGTGAGGACAGGGTGCTTTACGAGCAGTACTTC.